This TCR beta chain was recovered during a study of OX40 agonist ivuxolimab in advanced cancers. About the research overall: Dose-escalation patients' cancers were hepatocellular carcinoma, melanoma, renal cell or head and neck cancer. Study-level points and caveats: Dose levels from 0.1 to 3.0 mg/kg saw CD4+ and CD8+ blood T cells expand clonally by week 6.

Here immunoSEQ multiplex PCR was the method, and the copy in TCRdb shows in-frame clones only, minus some. The profile shows more than 100,000 clones, approximately 94% of them singletons. Trimming stripped 4 bases from V and 4 bases from J, with 9 bases between. Germline values: CDR1 SGHDT, CDR2 YYEEEE. The CDR3 has 12 residues. Systemic immunosuppression or autoimmune disease history was grounds to exclude patients. The investigators sampled blood at baseline, at cycle 4 day 1, and at cycle 7 day 1. This clone was picked up many times. As yet, its antigen is unknown. The source was CD4+ or CD8+ T cells sorted from blood, collected in a trial of the OX40 agonist ivuxolimab. The receptor was derived from an adult with an advanced solid tumor such as melanoma, head and neck, liver or kidney cancer. The V call is TRBV5-6, the J call TRBJ2-7; D is unclear. CDR3 in amino acids: CASSRWAYEQYF. CDR3 DNA: TGTGCCAGCAGCCGTTGGGCGTACGAGCAGTACTTC.